This entry lists 20 T cell receptor beta chains sequenced from one sample in a study of blood T cell repertoires in COVID-19. Clones were sequenced by immunoSEQ multiplex PCR, and TCRdb holds only the in-frame ones, with some missing. The sample lists about 190,000 clones; more than 70% were seen once. The material sequenced was peripheral blood. These receptors came from a man aged 18 to 29 with active or convalescent COVID-19.

The chain couples TRBV30 to TRBJ2-2; the D gene is possibly TRBD1 (6 bases). The CDR3 sequence is 16 residues long. In germline, CDR1 is GTSNPN, CDR2 SVGIG (reference sequence). V was trimmed by 0 bases and J by 0 bases, leaving 11 bases between them. The CDR3 region has the DNA TGTGCCTGGAGTGTAAGGACAGTCCCGAACACCGGGGAGCTGTTTTTT. This gives the protein CAWSVRTVPNTGELFF.

The chain carries TRBV6-5 and TRBJ1-1, with 8 nucleotides matching TRBD1. The J segment lost 7 bases and the V segment lost 3 bases, leaving 1 base of the junction unmatched. CDR3 length: 12 residues. Germline assignment: CDR1 MNHEY and CDR2 SVGAGI. For the CDR3, the DNA is TGTGCCAGCAGTTATGGACAGGGTGAAGCTTTCTTT. Protein sequence: CASSYGQGEAFF.

This chain joins TRBV27 and TRBJ2-7; D may be TRBD2 (6 bases). Germline V gene lookup returns CDR1 MNHEY and CDR2 SMNVEV (reference sequence). The V end was cut by 2 bases, the J end by 4 bases, with 18 bases between. The CDR3 has 16 amino acids. DNA of the CDR3: TGTGCCAGCAGTTTAAAGGGCGGCGGGACGAAGTACGAGCAGTACTTC. Its protein is CASSLKGGGTKYEQYF.

V usage is TRBV4-3 and J usage is TRBJ2-7; 10 nucleotides line up with TRBD2. CDR3 size: 14 residues. Germline CDR1 and CDR2: LGHNA and YSLEER. V lost 4 bases and J lost 2; bases outside the gene matches: 2. CDR3 residues: CASSLAGGTYEQYF. The CDR3 coding sequence is TGCGCCAGCAGCCTAGCGGGAGGCACCTACGAGCAGTACTTC.

The V call is TRBV24-1, the J call TRBJ2-1, with TRBD2 matching 12 bases. The CDR3 totals 16 residues. The J segment lost 5 bases and the V segment lost 4 bases, leaving 5 bases of the junction unmatched. The germline gives CDR1 KGHDR, CDR2 SFDVKD. CDR3 in amino acids: CATSDQGLAGHNEQFF. Here the CDR3 DNA reads TGTGCCACCAGTGACCAGGGACTAGCGGGCCACAATGAGCAGTTCTTC.

This chain uses TRBV7-2 with TRBJ1-4, with D possibly TRBD1 on 6 matching bases. Per germline, CDR1 SGHTA and CDR2 FQGNSA. This CDR3 region has 15 residues. V was pared by 4 bases and J by 5 bases, with 14 bases between. The CDR3 nucleotides are TGTGCCAGCAGCTCGGACAGACCCTCAAATGAAAAACTGTTTTTT. Translation: CASSSDRPSNEKLFF.

The chain links TRBV5-1 to TRBJ2-7; TRBD2 matches at 10 bases. Germline CDR1 SGHRS, CDR2 YFSETQ. The CDR3 covers 16 residues. After removal of 4 bases from V and 1 base from J, the junction contained 8 bases not matched to a gene. The CDR3 reads CASSASSGGVSYEQYF. In DNA form, the CDR3 reads TGCGCCAGCAGCGCCTCTAGCGGGGGCGTATCCTACGAGCAGTACTTC. Full variable domain (outside the CDR3, taken from reference TRBV5-1 and TRBJ2-7): KAGVTQTPRYLIKTRGQQVTLSCSPISGHRSVSWYQQTPGQGLQFLFEYFSETQRNKGNFPGRFSGRQFSNSRSEMNVSTLELGDSALYLCASSASSGGVSYEQYFGPGTRLTVT.

The chain employs TRBV5-6 and TRBJ2-7, with TRBD2 identical over 7 bases. V lost 4 bases to trimming and J lost 2 bases; unmatched junction nucleotides: 6. CDR1 and CDR2 from the germline V gene are SGHDT and YYEEEE. This CDR3 is 14 amino acids long. The CDR3 reads CASSGGDGTYEQYF. The CDR3 DNA is TGTGCCAGCAGCGGGGGGGACGGCACCTACGAGCAGTACTTC.

This chain uses TRBV9 with TRBJ2-5, with no clear D. V lost 1 base, J lost 1 base, and 5 bases lay in between. The germline V gene has CDR1 SGDLS and CDR2 YYNGEE. The CDR3 has 13 residues. This CDR3 reads CASSVSFQETQYF. The CDR3 coding sequence is TGTGCCAGCAGCGTAAGCTTCCAAGAGACCCAGTACTTC.

This sequence joins TRBV7-9 and TRBJ1-1; TRBD1 aligns across 7 bases. Germline CDR1 and CDR2: SEHNR and FQNEAQ (reference sequence). V shed 5 bases and J 3 bases; nucleotides not matched to a gene: 3. The CDR3 has 13 residues. Written as DNA, the CDR3 is TGTGCCAGCAGCCAGGGACAGCACACTGAAGCTTTCTTT. It specifies CASSQGQHTEAFF.

The genes are TRBV20-1 and TRBJ2-3; D unresolved. Trimming left V 1 base short and J 5 bases short, with 4 bases between. Germline CDR1 DFQATT, CDR2 SNEGSKA (reference sequence). This CDR3 comprises 11 residues. CDR3 sequence reads: CSARARDTQYF. The CDR3 nucleotides read TGCAGTGCTAGAGCTAGAGATACGCAGTATTTT.

V and J are TRBV11-3 and TRBJ1-5, with TRBD1 matching over 10 bases. Germline V gives CDR1 SGHNT, CDR2 YENEEA. The ends lost 2 bases at V and 7 bases at J; junction bases unmatched: 8. The CDR3 consists of 16 residues. The CDR3 nucleotides are TGTGCCAGCAGCTTATTTGACAGGGGGCTAGGACAGCCCCAGCATTTT. Protein sequence: CASSLFDRGLGQPQHF.

This sequence joins TRBV6-1 and TRBJ1-5; D uncertain. Germline V lookup: CDR1 MNHNS, CDR2 SASEGT. The CDR3 length is 16 residues. Trimming pared 3 bases from V and 3 bases from J, leaving 15 bases between. DNA of the CDR3: TGTGCCAGCAGTGATCTAGAGCGTGGAACCAATCAGCCCCAGCATTTT. Amino acid sequence: CASSDLERGTNQPQHF.

The chain carries TRBV9 and TRBJ1-2; 8 bases match TRBD1. This CDR3 is 13 amino acids long. The V gene's germline CDR1 is SGDLS and CDR2 YYNGEE. J gave up 7 bases and V 0 bases, and 2 bases lay outside the gene matches. The CDR3 sequence is CASSVGTGLGYTF. The CDR3, as DNA: TGTGCCAGCAGCGTAGGGACAGGGCTTGGCTACACCTTC.

The V and J genes are TRBV24-1 and TRBJ1-2, with TRBD1 identical over 7 bases. This CDR3 has 21 residues. V lost 2 bases, J lost 2 bases, and 22 bases stayed unmatched. The V gene's germline CDR1 is KGHDR and CDR2 SFDVKD. CDR3 sequence reads: CATSDSQVVAPGTDENYGYTF. CDR3 sequence (DNA): TGTGCCACCAGTGATTCCCAGGTCGTGGCGCCCGGGACAGACGAAAACTATGGCTACACCTTC.

This chain uses TRBV21-1 with TRBJ2-1; the DNA was not compared with TRBD1, the D call given in the table. TRBV21-1 is tagged as a pseudogene. The CDR3 extends over 19 amino acids. The DNA of the CDR3 is TGTGCCAGCAGCAAAGCGCTTTCCGGACAGGGGGACCTGTACAATGAGCAGTTCTTC. Translation gives CASSKALSGQGDLYNEQFF.

The chain couples TRBV6-2 or TRBV6-3 to TRBJ1-2; no firm D call. There are 14 residues in the CDR3. Germline assignment: CDR1 MNHEY and CDR2 SVGEGT. V shed 2 bases and J shed 4 bases, with 11 bases lying between them. CDR3 in amino acids: CASSYTGEGYGYTF. The CDR3 DNA is TGTGCCAGCAGTTACACGGGAGAAGGCTATGGCTACACCTTC.

The chain recombines TRBV4-2 with TRBJ1-6; TRBD1 agrees at 8 bases. The CDR3 totals 16 residues. From germline, CDR1 is LGHNA and CDR2 YNFKEQ. The ends lost 4 bases at V and 2 bases at J; junction bases unmatched: 4. CDR3 in amino acids: CASSLRGPPYNSPLHF. In DNA, the CDR3 is TGTGCCAGCAGCCTCAGGGGGCCGCCCTATAATTCACCCCTCCACTTT.

This rearrangement joins TRBV11-2 to TRBJ1-2, with 7 bases identical to TRBD1. J was trimmed by 7 bases and V by 5 bases; bases with no gene match: 13. Germline V lookup: CDR1 SGHAT, CDR2 FQNNGV. CDR3 length equals 15 residues. CDR3 amino acids: CASSRAMDRTSGYTF. CDR3 sequence (DNA): TGTGCCAGCAGCCGCGCTATGGACAGGACTTCTGGCTACACCTTC. Combining the CDR3 with reference TRBV11-2 and TRBJ1-2 gives the whole variable domain EAGVAQSPRYKIIEKRQSVAFWCNPISGHATLYWYQQILGQGPKLLIQFQNNGVVDDSQLPKDRFSAERLKGVDSTLKIQPAKLEDSAVYLCASSRAMDRTSGYTFGSGTRLTVV.

The V call is TRBV19, the J call TRBJ1-2, with 7 bases identical to TRBD1. Germline V lookup: CDR1 LNHDA, CDR2 SQIVND (reference sequence). V trimming: 4 bases; J trimming: 4 bases; junction bases outside the gene matches: 6. CDR3 size: 14 residues. CDR3 DNA: TGTGCCAGTAGTACTCCGGGACAGTCCTATGGCTACACCTTC. The encoded protein is CASSTPGQSYGYTF.